The following is a T cell receptor (beta chain) sequence with its context. As yet, its antigen is unknown. Other DNA sequences within the sample encode an identical CDR3. The entry originates in a study of shared clonotypes between healthy human individuals. Study-wide points: Naive CD4 clonotypes were shared across a handful of donors at around 5.4%. Richness estimates generally favored naive over memory subsets.

The material for each subset, its genomic DNA, was split evenly across several immunoSEQ plates. The table came from immunoSEQ multiplex PCR; TCRdb's copy has only in-frame clones and leaves some out. Here the sample spans hundreds of thousands of clones, 55% to 85% being singletons. Every donor was a Caucasian adult from Nashville, Tennessee. Trimming took 2 bases from V and 4 from J, leaving 11 bases between them. The length of the CDR3 is 14 residues. CDR1 is MNHEY and CDR2 is SVGAGI in the germline V gene. This TCR was sampled from a woman in her 30s in good health. Sequencing was done on a sample of memory CD4+ T cells sorted from blood. Stated subset: CD45RA-negative fraction. The rearrangement joins TRBV6-5 to TRBJ1-2, with D tentatively TRBD1 (5 bases). The CDR3, as DNA: TGTGCCAGCAGTTACGGGGGAGTAAGCTATGGCTACACCTTC. Its protein is CASSYGGVSYGYTF.